The clone carrying this T cell receptor beta chain has a handful of counts. The target antigen is unknown. These data come from a study of T cell responses to AZD1222 COVID-19 vaccine. Study-wide results and limits: Regions 160-218 and 743-854 dominated among vaccine-associated CD4 TCRs spanning spike. Of the AZD1222 recipients, only six were seropositive at baseline.

Both about-4-week and about-12-week second-dose recipients were combined. Trimming pared 5 bases from V and 8 bases from J, leaving 15 bases between. This CDR3 is 13 amino acids long. Germline loops: CDR1 SGHTA, CDR2 FQGNSA. Here immunoSEQ multiplex PCR was the method, and the copy in TCRdb shows in-frame clones only, minus some. The table records roughly 120,000 clones, about nine tenths of them present only once. This sequence joins TRBV7-2 and TRBJ1-1, with D maybe TRBD1 (5 bases). The specimen comprised peripheral blood, sampled 28 days after the second AZD1222 dose. This sequence originates from an adult who received the AZD1222 COVID-19 vaccine. The CDR3 DNA sequence: TGTGCCAGCAGCACGTTGGGGCGCGGGGAAGCTTTCTTT. This sequence encodes CASSTLGRGEAFF.